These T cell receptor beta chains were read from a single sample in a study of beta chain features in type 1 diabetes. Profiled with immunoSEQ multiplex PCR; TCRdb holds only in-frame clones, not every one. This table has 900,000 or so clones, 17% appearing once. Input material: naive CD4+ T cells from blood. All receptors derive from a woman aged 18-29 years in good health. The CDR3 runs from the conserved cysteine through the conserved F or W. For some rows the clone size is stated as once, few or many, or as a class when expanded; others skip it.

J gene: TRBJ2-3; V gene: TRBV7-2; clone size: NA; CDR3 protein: CASSAGLAGAADTQYF
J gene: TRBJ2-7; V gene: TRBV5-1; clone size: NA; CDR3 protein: CASSLVPDTYEQYF
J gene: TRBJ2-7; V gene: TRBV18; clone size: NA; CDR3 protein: CASSQAGGGTYEQYF
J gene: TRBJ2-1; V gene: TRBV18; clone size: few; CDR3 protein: CASSPLAGGSNEQFF
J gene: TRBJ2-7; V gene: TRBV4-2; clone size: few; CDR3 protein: CASSPGTVSYEQYF
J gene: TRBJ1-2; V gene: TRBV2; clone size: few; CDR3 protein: CASSARREGTF
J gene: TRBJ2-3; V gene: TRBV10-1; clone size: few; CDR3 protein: CASSESGDTQYF
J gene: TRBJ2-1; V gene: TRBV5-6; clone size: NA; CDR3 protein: CASSERQSASRRNEQFF
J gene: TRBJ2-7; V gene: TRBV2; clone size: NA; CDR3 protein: CASSDLMSYEQYF
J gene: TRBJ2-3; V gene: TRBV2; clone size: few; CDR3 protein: CASGGVSTDTQYF
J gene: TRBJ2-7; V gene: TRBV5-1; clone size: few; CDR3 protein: CASSISGTSDYEQYF
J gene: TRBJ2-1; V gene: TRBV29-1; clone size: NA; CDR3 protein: CSVEEWTSATYNEQFF
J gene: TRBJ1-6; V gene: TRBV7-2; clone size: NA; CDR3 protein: CASSLSVAPLHF
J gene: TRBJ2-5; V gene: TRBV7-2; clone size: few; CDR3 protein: CASTQSGPQETQYF
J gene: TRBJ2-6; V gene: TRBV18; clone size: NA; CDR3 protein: CASSLRDRDSGANVLTF
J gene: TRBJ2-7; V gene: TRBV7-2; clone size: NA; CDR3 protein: CASSPEEASGRYEQYF
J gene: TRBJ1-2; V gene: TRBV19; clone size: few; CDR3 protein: CASSIYGRGIDYGYTF
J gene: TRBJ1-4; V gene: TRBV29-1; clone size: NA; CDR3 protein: CSVRTIGSGEKLFF
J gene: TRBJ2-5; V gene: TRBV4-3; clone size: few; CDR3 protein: CASSMGGRNTETQYF
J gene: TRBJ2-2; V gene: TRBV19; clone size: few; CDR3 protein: CASSIYRQRLHGTNTGELFF
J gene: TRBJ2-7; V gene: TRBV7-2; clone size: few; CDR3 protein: CASSFSRDSYEQYF
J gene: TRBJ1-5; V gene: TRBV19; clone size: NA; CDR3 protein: CASSMGLKRRNQPQHF
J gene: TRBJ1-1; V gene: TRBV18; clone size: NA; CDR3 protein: CASSPVPSKGTEAFF
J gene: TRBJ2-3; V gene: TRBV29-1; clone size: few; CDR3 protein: CSVSPGQGPDTQYF
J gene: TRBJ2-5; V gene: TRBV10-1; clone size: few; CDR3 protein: CASSESLAGAKTQYF
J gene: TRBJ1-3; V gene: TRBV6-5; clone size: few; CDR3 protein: CASSYGTDGNTIYF
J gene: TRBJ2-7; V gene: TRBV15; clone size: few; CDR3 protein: CATSRGRKPGQGAYEQYF
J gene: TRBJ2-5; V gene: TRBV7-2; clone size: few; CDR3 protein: CASSLVGRDGTQYF
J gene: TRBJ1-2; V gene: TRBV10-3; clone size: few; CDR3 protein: CATSMGNAYGYTF
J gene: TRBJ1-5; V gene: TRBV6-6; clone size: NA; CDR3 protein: CASRSLGVSNQPQHF
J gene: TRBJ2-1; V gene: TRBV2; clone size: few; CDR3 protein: CASRLAGGGYNEQFF
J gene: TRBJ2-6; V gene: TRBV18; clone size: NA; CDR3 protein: CASSPIAGGPSGANVLTF
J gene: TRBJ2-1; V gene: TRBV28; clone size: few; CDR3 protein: CASSLLGLAGGHEQFF
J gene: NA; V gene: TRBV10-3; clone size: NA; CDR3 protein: CAISEDRTYEQYF